This passage covers 21 T cell receptor beta chains from one sample sequenced in a study of cytomegalovirus exposure and HLA in healthy donors. Profiled with immunoSEQ multiplex PCR; TCRdb holds only in-frame clones, not every one. The sample holds tens of thousands of clones, approximately 96% seen once. Material for sequencing was PBMCs. The receptors come from a young man in good health and CMV-seronegative.

The chain couples TRBV10-3 to TRBJ1-3; the match to TRBD1 covers 8 bases. CDR3 length: 13 residues. Germline CDR1 ENHRY, CDR2 SYGVKD. The V segment lost 6 bases and the J segment 2 bases; nucleotides outside the gene matches: 0. CDR3 loop: CAIRQGAGNTIYF. Written as DNA, the CDR3 is TGTGCCATCAGACAGGGGGCTGGAAACACCATATATTTT.

This CDR3 reads CAWDRGGSRETQYF. CDR3 sequence (DNA): TGTGCCTGGGATCGGGGAGGGTCGAGAGAGACCCAGTACTTC. The chain combines TRBV30 with TRBJ2-5, with TRBD2 matching over 7 bases. The germline CDR1 and CDR2 sequences are GTSNPN and SVGIG (reference sequence). With V trimmed by 5 bases and J by 4 bases, 10 bases remained unmatched. The CDR3 is 14 amino acids.

This clone was counted only a few times. This chain connects TRBV29-1 to TRBJ2-7; 9 bases line up with TRBD2. V lost 7 bases, J lost 6 bases, and 13 bases stayed unmatched. The germline V gene encodes CDR1 SQVTM and CDR2 ANQGSEA. This CDR3 region has 14 residues. CDR3 DNA sequence: TGCAGCGGCCTGACAGCGGGAGGAGGGGCCGAGCAGTACTTC. Translated, it gives CSGLTAGGGAEQYF.

DNA for the CDR3: TGTGCCAGCTCACCGGAGACGGGAGAGACCCAGTACTTC. As protein: CASSPETGETQYF. This chain uses TRBV18 with TRBJ2-5; D gene ambiguous. The CDR3 covers 13 residues. CDR1 KGHSH and CDR2 LQKENI come from the germline V gene. Trimming shortened V by 3 bases and J by 4 bases, and 9 bases separated the two germline ends.

The rearrangement links TRBV19 to TRBJ2-2, with D tentatively TRBD2 (5 bases). In germline, CDR1 is LNHDA, CDR2 SQIVND (reference sequence). V was clipped by 8 bases and J by 6 bases, with 16 bases between them. CDR3 size: 14 residues. CDR3 nucleotides: TGTGCCAGTGTACGGGTCGCCGGGGCCGGGGAGCTGTTTTTT. It yields the protein CASVRVAGAGELFF. Full variable domain (missing parts from reference TRBV19 and TRBJ2-2): DGGITQSPKYLFRKEGQNVTLSCEQNLNHDAMYWYRQDPGQGLRLIYYSQIVNDFQKGDIAEGYSVSREKKESFPLTVTSAQKNPTAFYLCASVRVAGAGELFFGEGSRLTVL.

The V gene is TRBV6-1, the J gene TRBJ1-2; D unresolved. V was clipped by 10 bases and J by 4 bases, with 13 bases between them. Germline V gives CDR1 MNHNS, CDR2 SASEGT. This CDR3 comprises 12 residues. DNA for the CDR3: TGTGCCACCTCACAGTCGCTCTATGGCTACACCTTC. Translating it yields CATSQSLYGYTF.

J is TRBJ1-2 and V is TRBV27; perhaps TRBD1 as D (6 bases). This CDR3 has 16 amino acids. Germline CDR1 MNHEY, CDR2 SMNVEV (reference sequence). Trimming pared 7 bases from V and 6 bases from J, leaving 24 bases between. The CDR3 DNA reads as TGTGCCAGCAAACACGAGGGCGGTTGGGGGCTGAATGGCTACACCTTC. Translating it yields CASKHEGGWGLNGYTF.

The chain employs TRBV30 and TRBJ2-1; TRBD2 matches at 7 bases. With V trimmed by 5 bases and J by 5 bases, 6 bases remained unmatched. The CDR3 loop spans 13 amino acids. Germline values: CDR1 GTSNPN, CDR2 SVGIG (reference sequence). The CDR3: CAWGLAENNEQFF. The CDR3 bases are TGTGCCTGGGGTCTAGCGGAGAACAATGAGCAGTTCTTC.

This rearrangement joins TRBV25-1 to TRBJ1-5; the D is unclear. CDR1 is MGHDK and CDR2 is SYGVNS in the germline V gene. Trimming took 1 base from V and 1 from J, leaving 11 bases between them. The CDR3 has 16 residues. The CDR3 DNA reads TGTGCCAGCAGTGAATTTAGAACTTTAAGCAATCAGCCCCAGCATTTT. It specifies CASSEFRTLSNQPQHF.

V and J are TRBV11-2 and TRBJ2-1, with TRBD2 matching 8 bases. The CDR3 loop spans 15 amino acids. Trimming at V came to 4 bases and at J to 5 bases, leaving 7 bases not matched to a gene. Looked up from germline, CDR1 is SGHAT and CDR2 is FQNNGV. CDR3 amino acids: CASSSLLAENNEQFF. The DNA for the CDR3 is TGTGCCAGCAGCTCCTTACTAGCGGAGAACAATGAGCAGTTCTTC.

The chain carries TRBV30 and TRBJ2-7; tentative D call: TRBD2 (7 bases). The CDR3 has 13 residues. Germline V gene sequence: CDR1 GTSNPN, CDR2 SVGIG (reference sequence). Trimming removed 0 bases at V and 9 bases at J, with 15 bases between. The CDR3 region has the DNA TGTGCCTGGAGTGTAGACGGGGGGCAGGGGCAGTACTTC. Encoded protein: CAWSVDGGQGQYF.

This rearrangement joins TRBV5-4 to TRBJ2-1; 14 nucleotides agree with TRBD2. Germline V gene sequence: CDR1 SGHNT, CDR2 YYREEE (reference sequence). Trimming took 6 bases from V and 1 from J; bases not matched to a gene: 15. CDR3 length: 20 residues. CDR3 amino acids: CASTSGRGLAGVVSYNEQFF. The CDR3 nucleotides are TGTGCCAGCACCTCAGGCAGGGGACTAGCGGGAGTGGTTTCCTACAATGAGCAGTTCTTC.

This clone was recorded once. This sequence joins TRBV25-1 and TRBJ2-1; TRBD2 matches at 7 bases. The CDR3 loop spans 16 amino acids. V shed 6 bases, J shed 1 base, and the junction held 9 bases outside the gene matches. Germline values: CDR1 MGHDK, CDR2 SYGVNS. CDR3 sequence: CASRDPTSRSYNEQFF. CDR3 bases: TGTGCCAGCAGGGACCCGACTAGCCGTTCCTACAATGAGCAGTTCTTC. The variable domain in full, with the rest retrieved from reference TRBV25-1 and TRBJ2-1, is EADIYQTPRYLVIGTGKKITLECSQTMGHDKMYWYQQDPGMELHLIHYSYGVNSTEKGDLSSESTVSRIRTEHFPLTLESARPSHTSQYLCASRDPTSRSYNEQFFGPGTRLTVL.

V gene TRBV7-6 combines with J gene TRBJ2-1, with TRBD2 matching 9 bases. The CDR3 runs to 17 residues. Germline V gene data show CDR1 as SGHVS and CDR2 as FNYEAQ. V lost 2 bases to trimming and J lost 0 bases; unmatched junction nucleotides: 5. Here the CDR3 reads CASSLSGGRVSYNEQFF. CDR3 nucleotides: TGTGCCAGCAGCTTAAGCGGCGGGAGGGTCTCCTACAATGAGCAGTTCTTC.

This rearrangement joins TRBV7-9 to TRBJ2-1, with 11 positions matching TRBD2. V lost 11 bases and J lost 9; bases outside the gene matches: 6. There are 12 residues in the CDR3. Germline V gene sequence: CDR1 SEHNR, CDR2 FQNEAQ (reference sequence). Here the CDR3 DNA reads TGTGCCGCCGGGACTAGCGGCATTGAGCAGTTCTTC. Protein product: CAAGTSGIEQFF.

The J gene is TRBJ1-4, the V gene TRBV11-3, with 7 positions matching TRBD1. The CDR3 consists of 14 residues. CDR1 SGHNT and CDR2 YENEEA come from the germline V gene. V lost 5 bases and J lost 5; bases outside the gene matches: 5. The CDR3 region is CASSAETGNEKLFF. In nucleotides, the CDR3 is TGTGCCAGCAGCGCAGAGACAGGGAATGAAAAACTGTTTTTT. The entire variable domain, with the rest obtained from reference TRBV11-3 and TRBJ1-4, is as follows: EAGVVQSPRYKIIEKKQPVAFWCNPISGHNTLYWYLQNLGQGPELLIRYENEEAVDDSQLPKDRFSAERLKGVDSTLKIQPAELGDSAVYLCASSAETGNEKLFFGSGTQLSVL.

This chain links TRBV7-9 with TRBJ1-1, with 10 bases fitting TRBD1. The CDR3 is 13 residues long. Germline V gives CDR1 SEHNR, CDR2 FQNEAQ (reference sequence). V lost 4 bases to trimming and J lost 8 bases; unmatched junction nucleotides: 4. The CDR3 nucleotides read TGTGCCAGCAGCTCGGGACAGGGGTTAGAAGCTTTCTTT. Its protein product is CASSSGQGLEAFF.

CDR3 sequence: CATSRRQANTGELFF. The DNA for the CDR3 is TGTGCCACCAGCAGGAGACAGGCGAACACCGGGGAGCTGTTTTTT. The chain employs TRBV15 and TRBJ2-2, with a possible D match to TRBD1 (6 bases). V was shortened by 3 bases and J by 0 bases, with 8 bases between the two germline ends. This CDR3 spans 15 amino acids. Germline V gene data show CDR1 as LNHNV and CDR2 as YYDKDF (reference sequence).

V usage is TRBV27 and J usage is TRBJ1-1; TRBD1 matches 7 bases. The germline V gene encodes CDR1 MNHEY and CDR2 SMNVEV (reference sequence). Unmatched junction bases numbered 9, after V lost 3 bases and J lost 11 bases. This CDR3 is built from 13 residues. CDR3 protein: CASSFGQGGYAFF. The CDR3 DNA reads as TGTGCCAGCAGTTTTGGGCAGGGGGGTTACGCTTTCTTT.

V is TRBV29-1 and J is TRBJ2-2; 7 bases fit TRBD2. Unmatched junction bases numbered 11, after V lost 1 base and J lost 0 bases. This CDR3 is built from 18 residues. Germline CDR1 and CDR2: SQVTM and ANQGSEA. The CDR3 bases are TGCAGCGTTGAAGGAGGGGCGGGAGTCATCTCGAACACCGGGGAGCTGTTTTTT. This sequence encodes CSVEGGAGVISNTGELFF.

The chain is built from TRBV9 and TRBJ2-7; D is undetermined. This CDR3 has 9 residues. V lost 7 bases and J lost 6, with 5 bases in between. The germline V gene encodes CDR1 SGDLS and CDR2 YYNGEE. CDR3 amino acids: CASGPEQYF. The CDR3 DNA reads TGTGCCAGCGGCCCCGAGCAGTACTTC.